These 32 T cell receptor beta chains originate from one sample sequenced in a study of T cells after yellow fever vaccination. In TCRdb, the 5' RACE reads were re-called with MiXCR into one record per CDR3 protein. In the table there are 300,000 to 450,000 distinct CDR3 sequences, around 8.1% of which are singletons. The source was PBMCs, collected about 49 days after the first yellow fever vaccination. These TCRs come from a man between 18 and 35 years old who received the YFV17D yellow fever vaccine.

This clonotype was recorded a few times. The chain uses TRBV12-3 or TRBV12-4 and TRBJ2-1; D remains unclear. The CDR3 totals 14 residues. Deletions cut 5 bases from V and 6 bases from J, with 14 bases between. DNA of the CDR3: TGTGCCAGCAGTGATTTCCTGGTACGCAATGAGCAGTTCTTC. Translation gives CASSDFLVRNEQFF.

This chain connects TRBV21-1 to TRBJ1-2; TRBD1, the D gene given by the table, was not confirmed from the DNA. TRBV21-1 is described as a pseudogene. This CDR3 is 13 amino acids long. CDR3 DNA: TGTGCCAGCAGCAAAGGATCCGGGGAGGGCTACACCTTC. Protein product: CASSKGSGEGYTF.

The chain has TRBV7-2 and TRBJ1-2; D is perhaps TRBD1 (5 bases). The ends were cut back, 4 bases at V and 3 bases at J, with 21 bases in the middle. The CDR3 runs 17 residues. Germline loops: CDR1 SGHTA, CDR2 FQGNSA. For the CDR3, the DNA is TGTGCCAGCAGCTCCCAAGGATTCAGGGTTTTGGACTATGGCTACACCTTC. This translates into CASSSQGFRVLDYGYTF.

A few counts support this clonotype. The chain joins TRBV18 to TRBJ2-3; weak D call: TRBD1 (5 bases). The V gene lost 1 base and the J gene lost 3 bases, with 11 bases spanning the gap. The V gene's germline CDR1 is KGHSH and CDR2 LQKENI. The CDR3 covers 15 residues. The CDR3: CASSPQGMETDTQYF. CDR3 DNA sequence: TGTGCCAGCTCACCACAGGGGATGGAGACAGATACGCAGTATTTT.

The chain links TRBV20-1 to TRBJ2-5; 8 positions match TRBD2. Trimming took 3 bases from V and 1 from J; bases not matched to a gene: 7. The CDR3 runs 15 residues. Germline CDR1 is DFQATT and CDR2 is SNEGSKA (reference sequence). The CDR3 nucleotides read TGCAGTGCTAGGGATTCGGGGGGGGTCCAAGAGACCCAGTACTTC. Its translation is CSARDSGGVQETQYF.

This clonotype was observed once. Sequence at one end of the junction differs from germline and may be a read error. This chain links TRBV2 with TRBJ2-5, with a possible D match to TRBD1 (6 bases). In germline, CDR1 is SNHLY, CDR2 FYNNEI. The CDR3 length is 14 residues. The CDR3 DNA reads TGTGCCAGCAATACAGGGCTCCTCCAAGAGACCAAGTACTTC. The encoded protein is CASNTGLLQETKYF. Combining the CDR3 with reference TRBV2 and TRBJ2-5 gives the whole variable domain EPEVTQTPSHQVTQMGQEVILRCVPISNHLYFYWYRQILGQKVEFLVSFYNNEISEKSEIFDDQFSVERPDGSNFTLKIRSTKLEDSAMYFCASNTGLLQETKYFGPGTRLLVL.

This clonotype has ten or more counts. The chain recombines TRBV25-1 with TRBJ2-1; weak D call: TRBD2 (6 bases). The germline CDR1 and CDR2 sequences are MGHDK and SYGVNS. CDR3 length: 17 amino acids. Trimming took off 1 base at V and 0 bases at J, with 13 bases between the two ends. The CDR3 spells CASSELGRGPSYNEQFF. Here the CDR3 DNA reads TGTGCCAGCAGTGAATTGGGGCGGGGTCCCTCCTACAATGAGCAGTTCTTC.

This chain connects TRBV6-2 or TRBV6-3 to TRBJ1-5, with TRBD1 as a possible D gene (6 bases). CDR3 length: 15 amino acids. Trimming cost V 6 bases and J 2 bases, with 14 bases left between them. Looked up from germline, CDR1 is MNHEY and CDR2 is SVGEGT. This CDR3 is CASSQGLWGNQPQHF. Here the CDR3 DNA reads TGTGCCAGCAGCCAGGGGCTTTGGGGCAATCAGCCCCAGCATTTT.

J is TRBJ2-2 and V is TRBV6-2 or TRBV6-3, with D hard to call. Germline CDR1 and CDR2: MNHEY and SVGEGT. CDR3 length: 10 residues. V was clipped by 5 bases and J by 8 bases, with 3 bases between them. For the CDR3, the DNA is TGTGCCAGCAGTGGAGGGGAGCTGTTTTTT. Its translation: CASSGGELFF.

V usage is TRBV7-9 and J usage is TRBJ2-5; D uncertain. Germline CDR1 and CDR2: SEHNR and FQNEAQ (reference sequence). The CDR3 covers 11 residues. The V and J ends lost 5 bases and 6 bases respectively, with 7 bases between them. Here the CDR3 DNA reads TGTGCCAGCAGCATCTCACAGACCCAGTACTTC. This codes for CASSISQTQYF.

This CDR3 is CSARDPAGRGGGNTQYF. CDR3 nucleotide sequence: TGCAGTGCTAGAGATCCCGCGGGGCGGGGGGGCGGGAATACGCAGTATTTT. The V gene is TRBV20-1, the J gene TRBJ2-3; 9 bases line up with TRBD2. Germline-derived CDR1 and CDR2 are DFQATT and SNEGSKA (reference sequence). The trim removed 0 bases at V and 7 bases at J, leaving 14 bases unmatched. The CDR3 consists of 17 residues.

This clonotype was observed at least ten times. The chain has TRBV6-2 or TRBV6-3 and TRBJ2-5; unclear D gene. Deletions cut 3 bases from V and 5 bases from J, with 4 bases between. Germline V gene lookup returns CDR1 MNHEY and CDR2 SVGEGT. The CDR3 has 11 amino acids. CDR3 coding DNA: TGTGCCAGCAGTTATCACGAGACCCAGTACTTC. As protein: CASSYHETQYF.

This clonotype has more than one count but fewer than ten. The V gene is TRBV12-3 or TRBV12-4, the J gene TRBJ2-2; D may be TRBD1 (5 bases). This CDR3 comprises 17 residues. Trimming removed 1 base at V and 1 base at J, with 13 bases between. CDR3 amino acids: CASSLGPRAGNTGELFF. The CDR3 DNA reads TGTGCCAGCAGTTTAGGTCCCAGGGCAGGGAACACCGGGGAGCTGTTTTTT.

This clonotype showed up just a few times. The rearrangement uses TRBV7-2 and TRBJ2-7; no reliable D call. Germline V gene lookup returns CDR1 SGHTA and CDR2 FQGNSA. The CDR3 covers 14 residues. Deletions cut 6 bases from V and 2 bases from J, with 14 bases between. The CDR3 reads CASSLTSGAYEQYV. CDR3 in DNA: TGTGCCAGCAGTTTAACCTCCGGCGCCTACGAGCAGTACGTC.

V gene TRBV4-3 combines with J gene TRBJ2-3; D is perhaps TRBD1 or TRBD2 (5 bases each). CDR1 LGHNA and CDR2 YSLEER come from the germline V gene. The CDR3 is 16 amino acids. V lost 1 base and J 0 bases, leaving 11 bases between the germline ends. CDR3 sequence: CASSQVRDLSTDTQYF. In DNA form, the CDR3 reads TGCGCCAGCAGCCAAGTAAGGGACCTTAGCACAGATACGCAGTATTTT.

This clonotype was picked up a small number of times. The chain couples TRBV12-3 or TRBV12-4 to TRBJ2-2, with a tentative D call TRBD2 (5 bases). Trimming pared 5 bases from V and 4 bases from J, leaving 14 bases between. This CDR3 region has 15 residues. The chain's CDR3 is CASSPRAYPTGELFF. The DNA for the CDR3 is TGTGCCAGCAGTCCGCGGGCCTATCCCACCGGGGAGCTGTTTTTT.

The chain employs TRBV4-1 and TRBJ2-1, with 11 nucleotides matching TRBD2. V was pared by 3 bases and J by 7 bases, with 11 bases of the junction left unmatched. CDR3 size: 17 residues. Per the germline V gene, CDR1 is MGHRA and CDR2 is YSYEKL. The CDR3 bases are TGCGCCAGCAGCCATCGCTTCTTAGCGGGGGGGGTGAATGAGCAGTTCTTC. It encodes CASSHRFLAGGVNEQFF.

This clonotype was seen a few times. The chain joins TRBV29-1 to TRBJ2-7, with 9 bases fitting TRBD1. CDR1 and CDR2 (germline): SQVTM, ANQGSEA. The V gene end was trimmed by 7 bases and the J gene end by 3 bases; junction bases not matched to a gene: 10. The CDR3 loop spans 14 amino acids. CDR3 amino acids: CSGVGQGIYYEQYV. The CDR3 DNA sequence: TGCAGCGGTGTGGGACAGGGTATTTACTACGAGCAGTACGTC.

In this sample, this clonotype turned up a few times. The rearrangement joins TRBV11-1 to TRBJ2-5; D might be TRBD1 (5 bases). CDR1 is SGHAT, CDR2 FQDESV, per germline (reference sequence). The V end lost 11 bases, the J end lost 6 bases, and 19 bases lay between the germline ends. CDR3 length equals 13 residues. The DNA of the CDR3 is TGTGCCTCCACACATACAGGTCCCCAGACCCAGTACTTC. Residues: CASTHTGPQTQYF. The full variable domain, with the rest looked up from reference TRBV11-1 and TRBJ2-5, is EAEVAQSPRYKITEKSQAVAFWCDPISGHATLYWYRQILGQGPELLVQFQDESVVDDSQLPKDRFSAERLKGVDSTLKIQPAELGDSAMYLCASTHTGPQTQYFGPGTRLLVL.

V gene TRBV5-1 combines with J gene TRBJ1-6; tentatively, D is TRBD1 (5 bases). V dropped 4 bases and J dropped 10 bases, with 18 bases sitting between them. The CDR3 length is 15 residues. Looked up from germline, CDR1 is SGHRS and CDR2 is YFSETQ. The DNA for the CDR3 is TGCGCCAGCAGCCCCCTACAGGATCCTGGGTCACCCCTCCACTTT. It codes for CASSPLQDPGSPLHF.

The chain links TRBV5-6 to TRBJ2-1; the D gene is possibly TRBD1 (6 bases). The CDR3 is 13 residues long. The V gene lost 4 bases and the J gene lost 6 bases, with 11 bases spanning the gap. Germline V lookup: CDR1 SGHDT, CDR2 YYEEEE. The CDR3 coding sequence is TGTGCCAGCAGCATCGGACAGATCAATGAGCAGTTCTTC. Translation gives CASSIGQINEQFF.

This clonotype was observed a handful of times. The J gene is TRBJ2-1, the V gene TRBV7-3; 7 nucleotides agree with TRBD1. Germline V gene data show CDR1 as SGHTA and CDR2 as FQGTGA. The CDR3 contains 15 residues. The trim removed 5 bases at V and 9 bases at J, leaving 13 bases unmatched. CDR3: CASSLRQGRWGEQFF. The DNA of the CDR3 is TGTGCCAGCAGCCTCAGACAGGGCCGATGGGGTGAGCAGTTCTTC.

This clonotype occurred a few times. This chain uses TRBV15 with TRBJ2-3, with no clear D. Germline V gene data show CDR1 as LNHNV and CDR2 as YYDKDF (reference sequence). The CDR3 is 16 amino acids. With 0 bases removed from V and 0 bases from J, the gap between germline ends came to 10 bases. The CDR3 DNA sequence: TGTGCCACCAGCAGAGAATGGCAGTTGAGCACAGATACGCAGTATTTT. Translated: CATSREWQLSTDTQYF. The full variable domain, with the rest looked up from reference TRBV15 and TRBJ2-3, is DAMVIQNPRYQVTQFGKPVTLSCSQTLNHNVMYWYQQKSSQAPKLLFHYYDKDFNNEADTPDNFQSRRPNTSFCFLDIRSPGLGDTAMYLCATSREWQLSTDTQYFGPGTRLTVL.

The sample holds a few counts of this clonotype. V usage is TRBV5-1 and J usage is TRBJ1-1; D unresolved. Trimming pared 1 base from V and 7 bases from J, leaving 11 bases between. Germline V gene sequence: CDR1 SGHRS, CDR2 YFSETQ. The CDR3 covers 13 residues. Here the CDR3 reads CASSLWAADEAFF. For the CDR3, the DNA is TGCGCCAGCAGCTTGTGGGCGGCGGATGAAGCTTTCTTT.

The V call is TRBV7-2, the J call TRBJ1-4; D is ambiguous. Trimming removed 5 bases at V and 6 bases at J, with 19 bases between. Germline assignment: CDR1 SGHTA and CDR2 FQGNSA. The CDR3 spans 16 residues. The CDR3 loop reads CTSSAGIGGFYEKLFF. CDR3 DNA sequence: TGTACCAGCAGCGCAGGAATCGGCGGGTTCTATGAAAAACTGTTTTTT.

This clonotype was seen more than once but under ten times. The rearrangement links TRBV20-1 to TRBJ1-5, with unresolved D. Trimming shortened V by 5 bases and J by 4 bases, and 18 bases separated the two germline ends. Germline CDR1 reads DFQATT; CDR2 reads SNEGSKA (reference sequence). This CDR3 has 15 amino acids. DNA of the CDR3: TGCAGTGCTCCCCGGGGAGGCACCTTGAATCAGCCCCAGCATTTT. This sequence encodes CSAPRGGTLNQPQHF.

This clonotype was observed at least ten times. The chain links TRBV11-2 to TRBJ2-7; no clear D. CDR3 length: 14 amino acids. Germline CDR1 SGHAT, CDR2 FQNNGV. Trimming pared 1 base from V and 2 bases from J, leaving 9 bases between. The CDR3 coding sequence is TGTGCCAGCAGCTTAGGCCCAGGACCCTACGAGCAGTACTTC. As protein: CASSLGPGPYEQYF.

This clonotype was detected only a few times. This chain uses TRBV18 with TRBJ2-7; possibly TRBD1 or TRBD2 for D (5 bases each). There are 13 residues in the CDR3. Germline lookup yields CDR1 KGHSH and CDR2 LQKENI. Trimming left V 3 bases short and J 2 bases short, with 8 bases between. This chain's CDR3 is CASSPMGAYEQYV. The CDR3 DNA reads as TGTGCCAGCTCACCGATGGGGGCCTACGAGCAGTACGTC.

This clonotype turned up a few times. The V gene is TRBV29-1, the J gene TRBJ2-5, with TRBD1 identical over 7 bases. This CDR3 is built from 12 residues. Germline trimming cut 3 bases from V and 4 bases from J; bases unmatched to any gene: 2. The germline V gene has CDR1 SQVTM and CDR2 ANQGSEA. As DNA, the CDR3 is TGCAGCGTTGACCGACAGGGAGAGACCCAGTACTTC. The encoded protein is CSVDRQGETQYF.

This rearrangement joins TRBV12-3 or TRBV12-4 to TRBJ1-5; D remains unclear. The CDR3 consists of 13 residues. The V and J ends lost 6 bases and 6 bases respectively, with 12 bases between them. This chain's CDR3 is CASRAAEGQPQHF. The CDR3, as DNA: TGTGCCAGCAGGGCGGCCGAGGGTCAGCCCCAGCATTTT.

The chain combines TRBV6-2 or TRBV6-3 with TRBJ2-3; no definite D call. The CDR3 is made up of 11 amino acids. Trimming took off 8 bases at V and 5 bases at J, with 8 bases between the two ends. The germline gives CDR1 MNHEY, CDR2 SVGEGT. The CDR3 DNA sequence: TGTGCCAGCTCTCCCAAAGATACGCAGTATTTT. This encodes CASSPKDTQYF.

This chain joins TRBV27 and TRBJ2-5; TRBD2 is a possible D gene (5 bases). In germline, CDR1 is MNHEY, CDR2 SMNVEV (reference sequence). With 4 bases removed from V and 4 bases from J, the gap between germline ends came to 10 bases. This CDR3 comprises 13 residues. The CDR3 is CASSSREGETQYF. In DNA form, the CDR3 reads TGTGCCAGCAGTTCGAGAGAGGGAGAGACCCAGTACTTC.